The clone carrying this T cell receptor beta chain has at least ten counts. This specimen comes from a study of identical twins. TCRdb ran MiXCR on the 5' RACE reads and lists one entry per CDR3 protein. The table includes 640,000 or so distinct CDR3 sequences, approximately 6% detected once. Per germline, CDR1 DFQATT and CDR2 SNEGSKA (reference sequence). Trimming cost V 0 bases and J 6 bases, with 15 bases left between them. CDR3 length equals 15 residues. All donors were healthy Caucasians. The chain couples TRBV20-1 to TRBJ2-1; D remains unclear. Source material: naive T cells sorted from blood. The clonotype originates from a young man in good health. CDR3 sequence reads: CSARDLRTGVNEQFF. The CDR3 coding sequence is TGCAGTGCTAGAGATCTGAGGACGGGTGTCAATGAGCAGTTCTTC.